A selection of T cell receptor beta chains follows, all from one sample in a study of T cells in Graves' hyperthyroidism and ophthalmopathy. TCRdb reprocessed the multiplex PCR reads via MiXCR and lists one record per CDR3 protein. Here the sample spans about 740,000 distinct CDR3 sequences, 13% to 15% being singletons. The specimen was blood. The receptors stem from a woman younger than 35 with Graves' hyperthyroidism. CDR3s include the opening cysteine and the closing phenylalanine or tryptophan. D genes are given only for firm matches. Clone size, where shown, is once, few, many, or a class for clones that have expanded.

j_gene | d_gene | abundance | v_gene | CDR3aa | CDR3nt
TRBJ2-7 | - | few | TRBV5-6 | CASRAGGSDEQYF | TGTGCCAGCAGGGCCGGGGGATCGGACGAGCAGTACTTC
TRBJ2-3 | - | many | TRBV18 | CASSPPPTDTDTQYF | TGTGCCAGCTCACCACCTCCCACAGACACAGATACGCAGTATTTT
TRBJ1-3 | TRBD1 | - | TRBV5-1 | CASSGDSLSGNTIYF | TGCGCCAGCAGCGGGGACAGCCTCTCTGGAAACACCATATATTTT
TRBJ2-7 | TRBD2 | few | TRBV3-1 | CASSQDRIAGRKDYEQCF | TGTGCCAGCAGCCAAGATAGGATAGCGGGACGCAAAGATTACGAGCAGTGCTTC
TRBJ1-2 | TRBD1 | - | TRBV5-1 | CASRSPGTDYGYTF | TGCGCCAGCAGGTCCCCAGGGACAGACTATGGCTACACCTTC
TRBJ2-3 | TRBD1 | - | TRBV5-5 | CASSPGTGAADTQYF | TGTGCCAGCAGCCCGGGGACAGGGGCGGCAGATACGCAGTATTTT
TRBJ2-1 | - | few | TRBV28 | CASSFRDTFYNEQFF | TGTGCCAGCAGTTTTCGAGACACCTTTTACAATGAGCAGTTCTTC
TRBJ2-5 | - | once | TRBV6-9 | CASSYRGQWNF | TGTGCCAGCAGTTATCGTGGACAGTGGAACTTC
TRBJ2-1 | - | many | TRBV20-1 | CSARWYRSYNEQFF | TGCAGTGCTAGGTGGTACCGCTCCTACAATGAGCAGTTCTTC
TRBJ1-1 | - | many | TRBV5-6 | CASSVGIWNTEAFF | TGTGCCAGCAGCGTAGGTATTTGGAACACTGAAGCTTTCTTT
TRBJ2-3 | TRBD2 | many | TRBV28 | CASSSSGTAEDTQYF | TGTGCCAGCAGTTCTAGCGGTACCGCGGAGGATACGCAGTATTTT
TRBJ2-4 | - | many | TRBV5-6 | CASSLEVENIQYF | TGTGCCAGCAGCTTGGAGGTCGAAAACATTCAGTACTTC
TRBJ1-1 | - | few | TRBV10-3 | CAISESAGFEAFF | TGTGCCATCAGTGAGTCGGCCGGTTTTGAAGCTTTCTTT
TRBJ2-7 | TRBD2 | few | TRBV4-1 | CASSRTVSGRAYEQYF | TGCGCCAGCAGCCGCACTGTTAGCGGGAGGGCTTACGAGCAGTACTTC
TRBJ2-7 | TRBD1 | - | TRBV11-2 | CASRTGTGRGQYF | TGTGCCAGCAGAACCGGGACAGGAAGGGGGCAGTACTTC
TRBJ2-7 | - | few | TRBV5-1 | CASSPSSLGRASSYEQYF | TGCGCCAGCAGCCCCTCGTCTCTTGGGCGGGCCTCCTCCTACGAGCAGTACTTC
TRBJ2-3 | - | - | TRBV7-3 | CASSSGGSTDTQYF | TGTGCCAGCAGCTCCGGGGGTTCCACAGATACGCAGTATTTT
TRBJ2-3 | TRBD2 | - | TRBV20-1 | CSARVLAGGVSTDTQYF | TGCAGTGCTAGAGTACTAGCGGGAGGTGTTAGCACAGATACGCAGTATTTT
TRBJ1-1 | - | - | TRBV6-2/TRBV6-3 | CASSWIGLTEAFF | TGTGCCAGCAGTTGGATAGGGTTAACTGAAGCTTTCTTT
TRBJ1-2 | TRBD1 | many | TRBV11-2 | CASSDRDRGHYGYTF | TGTGCCAGCAGCGACCGGGACAGGGGACACTATGGCTACACCTTC
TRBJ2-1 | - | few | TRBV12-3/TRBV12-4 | CASSLPPSFNEQFF | TGTGCCAGCAGTTTACCGCCTAGCTTCAATGAGCAGTTCTTC
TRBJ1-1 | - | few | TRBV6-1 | CATRSRRSARNTEAFF | TGTGCCACGAGGAGCCGGAGGTCGGCTCGGAACACTGAAGCTTTCTTT
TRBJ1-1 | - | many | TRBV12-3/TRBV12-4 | CASSFVGGDTEAFF | TGTGCCAGCAGTTTTGTGGGGGGGGACACTGAAGCTTTCTTT
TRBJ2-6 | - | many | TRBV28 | CASSSGGPSGANVLTF | TGTGCCAGCAGTTCTGGGGGGCCCTCTGGGGCCAACGTCCTGACTTTC
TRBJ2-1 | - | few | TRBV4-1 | CASSQARGGNEQFF | TGCGCCAGCAGCCAAGCGCGTGGGGGAAATGAGCAGTTCTTC